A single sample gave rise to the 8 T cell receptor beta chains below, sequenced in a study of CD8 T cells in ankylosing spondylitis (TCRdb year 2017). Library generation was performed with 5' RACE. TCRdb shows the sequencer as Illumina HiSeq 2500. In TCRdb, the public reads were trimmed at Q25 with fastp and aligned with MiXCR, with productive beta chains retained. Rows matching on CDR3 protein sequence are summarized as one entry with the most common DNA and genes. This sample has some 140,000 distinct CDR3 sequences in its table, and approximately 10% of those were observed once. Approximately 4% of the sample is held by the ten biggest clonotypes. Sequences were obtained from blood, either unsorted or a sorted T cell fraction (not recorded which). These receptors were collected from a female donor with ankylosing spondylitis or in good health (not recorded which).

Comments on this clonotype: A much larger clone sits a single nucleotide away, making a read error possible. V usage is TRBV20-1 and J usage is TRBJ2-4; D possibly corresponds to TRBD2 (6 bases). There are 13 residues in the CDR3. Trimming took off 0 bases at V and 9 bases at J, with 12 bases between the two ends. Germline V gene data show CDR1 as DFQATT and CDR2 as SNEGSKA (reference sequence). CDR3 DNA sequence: TGCAGTGCTAGAGATCCAGTGGAGGGCATTCAGTACTTC. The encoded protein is CSARDPVEGIQYF.

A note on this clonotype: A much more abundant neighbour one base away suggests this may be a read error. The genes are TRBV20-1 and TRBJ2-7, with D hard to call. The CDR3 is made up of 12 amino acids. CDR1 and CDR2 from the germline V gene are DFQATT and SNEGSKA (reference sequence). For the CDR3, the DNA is TGCAGTGCTAGAGAGACAATCTACGGGCAGTACTTC. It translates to CSARETIYGQYF.

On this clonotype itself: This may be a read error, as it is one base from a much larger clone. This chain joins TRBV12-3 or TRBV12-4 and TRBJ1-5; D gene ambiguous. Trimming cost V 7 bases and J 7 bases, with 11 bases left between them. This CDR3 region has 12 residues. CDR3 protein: CASNLGRQPQHF. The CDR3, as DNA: TGTGCCAGCAATTTGGGTAGACAGCCCCAGCATTTT.

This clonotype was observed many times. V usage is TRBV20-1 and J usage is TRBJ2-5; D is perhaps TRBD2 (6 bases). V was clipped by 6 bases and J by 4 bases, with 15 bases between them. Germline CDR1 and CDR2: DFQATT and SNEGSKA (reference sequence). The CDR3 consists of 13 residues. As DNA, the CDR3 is TGCAGTGCCCCACGGGGGTTAGGAGAGACCCAGTACTTC. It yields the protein CSAPRGLGETQYF.

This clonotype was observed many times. Written as DNA, the CDR3 is TGCAGCGTATCAGGGGATAATTCACCCCTCCACTTT. Translated, it gives CSVSGDNSPLHF. The chain joins TRBV29-1 to TRBJ1-6; a possible D gene is TRBD1 (6 bases). The V end was cut by 6 bases, the J end by 5 bases, with 8 bases between. CDR1 SQVTM and CDR2 ANQGSEA come from the germline V gene. The CDR3 runs to 12 residues.

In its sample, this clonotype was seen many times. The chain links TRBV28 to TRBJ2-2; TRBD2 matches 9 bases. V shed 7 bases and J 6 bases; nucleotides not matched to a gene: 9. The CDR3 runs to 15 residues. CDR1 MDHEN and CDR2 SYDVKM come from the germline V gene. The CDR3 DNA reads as TGTGCCAGCATCCGGGGGACTAGCCGGGCCGGGGAGCTGTTTTTT. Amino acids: CASIRGTSRAGELFF.

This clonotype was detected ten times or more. Written as DNA, the CDR3 is TGTGCCATCAGTGAGCCTGGGACTAGCGGGGGCCCCTACAATGAGCAGTTCTTC. It is translated as CAISEPGTSGGPYNEQFF. This chain joins TRBV10-3 and TRBJ2-1, with TRBD2 matching over 14 bases. The CDR3 runs to 18 residues. After removal of 2 bases from V and 2 bases from J, the junction contained 5 bases not matched to a gene. From germline, CDR1 is ENHRY and CDR2 SYGVKD.

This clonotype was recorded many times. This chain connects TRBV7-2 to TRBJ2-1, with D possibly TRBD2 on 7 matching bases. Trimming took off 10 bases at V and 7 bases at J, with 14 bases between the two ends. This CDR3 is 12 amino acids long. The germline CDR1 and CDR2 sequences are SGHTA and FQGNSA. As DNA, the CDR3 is TGTGCCACTGGGGGGGGCAGAAATGAGCAGTTCTTC. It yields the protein CATGGGRNEQFF.